This T cell receptor beta chain derives from a study of response to subunit inactivated influenza vaccine. Points from the study as a whole: The authors proposed limited new T cell recruitment per seasonal influenza vaccination.

TCRdb reprocessed the RT-PCR reads with MiXCR, giving one entry per CDR3 protein. Among some 850,000 distinct CDR3 sequences listed, around 20% were seen once. Trimming cost V 4 bases and J 2 bases, with 9 bases left between them. The length of the CDR3 is 15 residues. CDR1 SGHDN and CDR2 FVKESK come from the germline V gene. The sample holds a few counts of this clonotype. Its antigen remains unknown. The source of this sequence is a man aged 45 to 65 who received an inactivated influenza vaccine. The starting material was PBMCs from blood, obtained about 5 days after vaccination. The chain couples TRBV14 to TRBJ2-6; D is perhaps TRBD1 (6 bases). CDR3 sequence: CASSRGRAGANVLTF. As DNA, the CDR3 is TGTGCCAGCAGCCGGGGGCGGGCTGGGGCCAACGTCCTGACTTTC.